What follows are 22 T cell receptor beta chains derived from one specimen sequenced in a study of neurological immune-mediated disorders. In TCRdb, the 5' RACE reads were re-called with MiXCR into one record per CDR3 protein. The sample consists of 30,000 to 45,000 distinct CDR3 sequences, 11% of them appearing once. The sample taken for sequencing was CD4+ T cells from blood. The receptors here all came from a woman aged 25 to 39 with HTLV-1-associated myelopathy (HAM/TSP).

This clonotype was counted many times. The V and J genes are TRBV6-5 and TRBJ1-3; TRBD1 aligns across 10 bases. Per germline, CDR1 MNHEY and CDR2 SVGAGI. J lost 4 bases, V lost 6 bases, and 3 bases had no gene match. The CDR3 covers 14 residues. The CDR3 protein is CASRGQGSGNTIYF. In DNA form, the CDR3 reads TGTGCCAGCAGGGGACAGGGGTCAGGAAACACCATATATTTT.

This clonotype was recorded at least ten times. One end of the junction does not line up with germline, which may come from a read error. The chain carries TRBV12-3 or TRBV12-4 and TRBJ2-7; D is uncertain. The CDR3 loop spans 14 amino acids. The CDR3 is CASSSWIQTGSVLF. CDR3 bases: TGTGCCAGCAGTTCATGGATTCAGACGGGTTCTGTCCTATTC.

This clonotype was counted many times. The CDR3 DNA reads as TGTGCCAGCTCACCATGGGTTGTAGGCCTGAGCTCCTATAATTCACCCCTCCACTTT. It translates to CASSPWVVGLSSYNSPLHF. This chain links TRBV18 with TRBJ1-6; D uncertain. Trimming left V 2 bases short and J 0 bases short, with 17 bases between. CDR3 length equals 19 residues. The germline gives CDR1 KGHSH, CDR2 LQKENI. The whole variable domain, filled in from reference TRBV18 and TRBJ1-6, reads NAGVMQNPRHLVRRRGQEARLRCSPMKGHSHVYWYRQLPEEGLKFMVYLQKENIIDESGMPKERFSAEFPKEGPSILRIQQVVRGDSAAYFCASSPWVVGLSSYNSPLHFGNGTRLTVT.

Only a few counts were recorded for this clonotype. The V call is TRBV4-1, the J call TRBJ2-2; 9 bases are shared with TRBD2. The CDR3 runs 17 residues. J gave up 4 bases and V 1 base, and 7 bases lay outside the gene matches. The germline CDR1 and CDR2 sequences are MGHRA and YSYEKL. CDR3 in amino acids: CASSQVVRGGFTGELFF. For the CDR3, the DNA is TGCGCCAGCAGCCAAGTAGTGCGGGGGGGCTTCACCGGGGAGCTGTTTTTT.

This clonotype was detected ten times or more. The V and J genes are TRBV7-2 and TRBJ1-1; D is unclear. The CDR3 runs 14 residues. Germline values: CDR1 SGHTA, CDR2 FQGNSA. V lost 2 bases to trimming and J lost 6 bases, with 13 bases between them. The CDR3 here is CASSLIIFGSEAFF. In nucleotides, the CDR3 is TGTGCCAGCAGCTTAATTATTTTTGGTTCTGAAGCTTTCTTT. Full variable domain (outside the CDR3, taken from reference TRBV7-2 and TRBJ1-1): GAGVSQSPSNKVTEKGKDVELRCDPISGHTALYWYRQSLGQGLEFLIYFQGNSAPDKSGLPSDRFSAERTGGSVSTLTIQRTQQEDSAVYLCASSLIIFGSEAFFGQGTRLTVV.

The V and J genes are TRBV7-2 and TRBJ2-7, with D perhaps TRBD2 (7 bases). Germline CDR1 SGHTA, CDR2 FQGNSA. The V end was cut by 6 bases, the J end by 3 bases, with 15 bases between. The CDR3 runs to 14 residues. CDR3 sequence: CASSRGAGSYEQYF. CDR3 bases: TGTGCCAGCAGTCGGGGGGCCGGCAGCTACGAGCAGTACTTC. Variable domain in full (rest from reference TRBV7-2 and TRBJ2-7): GAGVSQSPSNKVTEKGKDVELRCDPISGHTALYWYRQSLGQGLEFLIYFQGNSAPDKSGLPSDRFSAERTGGSVSTLTIQRTQQEDSAVYLCASSRGAGSYEQYFGPGTRLTVT.

This clonotype was observed at least ten times. The J gene is TRBJ2-7, the V gene TRBV25-1; perhaps TRBD1 as D (6 bases). This CDR3 spans 17 amino acids. The germline V and J ends were trimmed by 0 bases and 4 bases, with 19 bases remaining between them. The V gene's germline CDR1 is MGHDK and CDR2 SYGVNS. This chain's CDR3 is CASSEYRRGTHLYEQYF. Written as DNA, the CDR3 is TGTGCCAGCAGTGAATACCGAAGAGGGACACACCTTTACGAGCAGTACTTC.

This clonotype occurred many times. The V and J genes are TRBV20-1 and TRBJ2-5; D is undetermined. V was shortened by 6 bases and J by 5 bases, with 19 bases between the two germline ends. The CDR3 has 14 amino acids. Germline V lookup: CDR1 DFQATT, CDR2 SNEGSKA (reference sequence). The CDR3 is CSAPPIGRTETQYF. CDR3 DNA sequence: TGCAGTGCCCCCCCGATCGGCAGGACGGAGACCCAGTACTTC.

This chain connects TRBV20-1 to TRBJ2-7; 11 bases are a match to TRBD2. Germline V CDR1 and CDR2: DFQATT, SNEGSKA (reference sequence). The CDR3 spans 14 residues. Unmatched junction bases numbered 10, after V lost 1 base and J lost 11 bases. The CDR3 spells CSARGLAGSEGKYF. The CDR3 bases are TGCAGTGCTAGAGGACTAGCGGGGTCAGAGGGGAAGTACTTC.

This clonotype was seen many times. The chain uses TRBV5-1 and TRBJ2-1; TRBD1 or TRBD2 may be the D gene (5 bases each). V dropped 0 bases and J dropped 9 bases, with 13 bases sitting between them. The CDR3 contains 14 residues. The germline gives CDR1 SGHRS, CDR2 YFSETQ. DNA of the CDR3: TGCGCCAGCAGCTTGGAAGCGGTGGGGGTTGAGCAGTTCTTC. Its translation is CASSLEAVGVEQFF. Complete variable domain (other parts from reference TRBV5-1 and TRBJ2-1): KAGVTQTPRYLIKTRGQQVTLSCSPISGHRSVSWYQQTPGQGLQFLFEYFSETQRNKGNFPGRFSGRQFSNSRSEMNVSTLELGDSALYLCASSLEAVGVEQFFGPGTRLTVL.

This clonotype was counted ten times or more. Lacking the conserved final phenylalanine or tryptophan, this CDR3 likely reflects a read error. The limits of the CDR3 on the DNA are not certain, so only TCRdb's listed CDR3 is given. J is TRBJ1-4 and V is TRBV18. 11 amino acids form the CDR3, both terminal residues included. CDR1 is KGHSH and CDR2 is LQKENI in the germline V gene. The CDR3 sequence is CASSPSRVSHP.

There are many counts of this clonotype. The chain couples TRBV11-2 to TRBJ2-2; 7 nucleotides align to TRBD1. The CDR3 extends over 15 amino acids. V lost 5 bases to trimming and J lost 1 base; unmatched junction nucleotides: 4. From germline, CDR1 is SGHAT and CDR2 FQNNGV. The CDR3 here is CASSPSGGNTGELFF. The CDR3 nucleotides are TGTGCCAGCAGCCCCTCAGGGGGGAACACCGGGGAGCTGTTTTTT.

This clonotype was seen at least ten times. The chain recombines TRBV5-1 with TRBJ1-1; D possibly corresponds to TRBD1 (5 bases). The CDR3 runs 13 residues. Germline V CDR1 and CDR2: SGHRS, YFSETQ. V lost 2 bases, J lost 11 bases, and 16 bases lay in between. CDR3 DNA sequence: TGCGCCAGCAGCTTCCGCCTACCTGGGGGGGCTTTCTTT. Its protein product is CASSFRLPGGAFF.

This clonotype was seen many times. J is TRBJ1-2 and V is TRBV6-1; D is unresolved. Germline V gene lookup returns CDR1 MNHNS and CDR2 SASEGT. CDR3 length: 14 amino acids. V lost 2 bases, J lost 2 bases, and 9 bases lay in between. The CDR3 reads CASSEFGENYGYTF. CDR3 in DNA: TGTGCCAGCAGTGAATTCGGAGAGAACTATGGCTACACCTTC.

In this sample, this clonotype turned up many times. The chain uses TRBV19 and TRBJ1-5; no clear D. The CDR3 has 15 residues. V dropped 3 bases and J dropped 2 bases, with 11 bases sitting between them. In germline, CDR1 is LNHDA, CDR2 SQIVND (reference sequence). CDR3 sequence: CASSIYGRGNQPQHF. In DNA, the CDR3 is TGTGCCAGTAGTATCTACGGAAGAGGCAATCAGCCCCAGCATTTT. Full variable domain (outside the CDR3, taken from reference TRBV19 and TRBJ1-5): DGGITQSPKYLFRKEGQNVTLSCEQNLNHDAMYWYRQDPGQGLRLIYYSQIVNDFQKGDIAEGYSVSREKKESFPLTVTSAQKNPTAFYLCASSIYGRGNQPQHFGDGTRLSIL.

This clonotype was seen at least ten times. The genes are TRBV20-1 and TRBJ2-1, with 11 bases fitting TRBD2. V trimming: 2 bases; J trimming: 7 bases; junction bases outside the gene matches: 7. Per germline, CDR1 DFQATT and CDR2 SNEGSKA (reference sequence). The CDR3 sequence is 15 residues long. CDR3: CSARSVSGGANEQFF. CDR3 sequence (DNA): TGCAGTGCTAGAAGCGTTAGCGGGGGGGCGAATGAGCAGTTCTTC.

Comment on this clonotype: At one of its ends the junction is not consistent with the germline gene, which may arise from a read error. The chain recombines TRBV3-1 with TRBJ2-2; tentative D call: TRBD2 (7 bases). The CDR3 runs to 15 residues. Per germline, CDR1 LGHDT and CDR2 YNNKEL (reference sequence). The CDR3 nucleotides read TGTGCCAGCAGCCAACTATCGGGGGGCACCCGGGAGCTGTTTTTT. Protein: CASSQLSGGTRELFF.

Ten or more counts support this clonotype. This rearrangement joins TRBV3-1 to TRBJ1-1; possible D gene TRBD1, 5 bases. The CDR3 spans 14 residues. The V gene's germline CDR1 is LGHDT and CDR2 YNNKEL (reference sequence). V was cut by 4 bases and J by 4 bases, with 13 bases left in between. The CDR3 spells CASSLPGGGTEAFF. CDR3 coding DNA: TGTGCCAGCAGCCTGCCGGGGGGGGGCACTGAAGCTTTCTTT. The full variable domain, with the rest looked up from reference TRBV3-1 and TRBJ1-1, is DTAVSQTPKYLVTQMGNDKSIKCEQNLGHDTMYWYKQDSKKFLKIMFSYNNKELIINETVPNRFSPKSPDKAHLNLHINSLELGDSAVYFCASSLPGGGTEAFFGQGTRLTVV.

This clonotype was found many times. The chain recombines TRBV9 with TRBJ2-3, with a weak D call TRBD2 (5 bases). Germline V lookup: CDR1 SGDLS, CDR2 YYNGEE. The CDR3 consists of 15 residues. The V end was cut by 2 bases, the J end by 1 base, with 11 bases between. The CDR3 region is CASSVGRRGTDTQYF. The CDR3 nucleotides are TGTGCCAGCAGCGTTGGTCGGCGGGGCACAGATACGCAGTATTTT.

This clonotype showed up many times. This chain connects TRBV5-1 to TRBJ2-2, with unresolved D. The CDR3 is made up of 12 amino acids. Germline V CDR1 and CDR2: SGHRS, YFSETQ. The V end lost 3 bases, the J end lost 2 bases, and 2 bases lay between the germline ends. The CDR3 region has the DNA TGCGCCAGCAGCTATAACACCGGGGAGCTGTTTTTT. Translated: CASSYNTGELFF.

This clonotype was seen repeatedly, ten times or more. The CDR3 sequence: CASSPGGGGAGGYTF. The CDR3 DNA is TGCGCCAGCAGCCCCGGAGGAGGGGGCGCCGGGGGCTACACCTTC. The chain recombines TRBV5-1 with TRBJ1-2, with TRBD1 matching 7 bases. The V gene end was trimmed by 4 bases and the J gene end by 8 bases; junction bases not matched to a gene: 14. CDR3 size: 15 residues. Germline loops: CDR1 SGHRS, CDR2 YFSETQ.

This clonotype appeared many times. The chain recombines TRBV27 with TRBJ2-7, with 7 bases that match TRBD1. CDR1 is MNHEY and CDR2 is SMNVEV in the germline V gene (reference sequence). The CDR3 consists of 15 residues. Trimming at V came to 4 bases and at J to 6 bases, leaving 12 bases not matched to a gene. The CDR3, as DNA: TGTGCCAGCAGTTCAACAGGGGCGAATGAGGGCGAGCAGTACTTC. Its translation: CASSSTGANEGEQYF.